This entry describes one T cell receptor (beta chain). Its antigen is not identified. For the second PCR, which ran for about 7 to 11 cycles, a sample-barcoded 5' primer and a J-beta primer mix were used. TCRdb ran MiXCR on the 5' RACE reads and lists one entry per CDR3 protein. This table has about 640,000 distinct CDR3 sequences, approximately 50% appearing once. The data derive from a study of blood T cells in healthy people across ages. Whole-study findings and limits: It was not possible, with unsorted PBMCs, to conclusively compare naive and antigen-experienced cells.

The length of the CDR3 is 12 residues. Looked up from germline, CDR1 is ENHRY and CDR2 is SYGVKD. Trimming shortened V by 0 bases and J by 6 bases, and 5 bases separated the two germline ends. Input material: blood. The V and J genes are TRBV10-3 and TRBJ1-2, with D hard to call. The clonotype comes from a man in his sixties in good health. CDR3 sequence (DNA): TGTGCCATCAGTGAGTCCCTAAATGGCTACACCTTC. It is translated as CAISESLNGYTF.